Listed below are T cell receptor beta chains from one sample, sequenced in a study of beta chain features in type 1 diabetes. Produced via immunoSEQ multiplex PCR; TCRdb's table is partial and in-frame only. The data show 20,000 to 30,000 clones, under 75% seen once. What was sequenced was Tregs from blood. The receptors here all came from a young man with type 1 diabetes. Each CDR3 is given with its conserved first and last residue. The D gene is left open where the match is weak. Only part of the rows carry a size: once, few, many, or a class if the clone is expanded.

>TRBJ2-3|TRBV28|NA|TRBD2
TGTGCCAGCAGTTCCCTAGCGGGGGCCACAGATACGCAGTATTTT
CASSSLAGATDTQYF
>TRBJ1-2|TRBV4-3|NA|NA
TGCGCCAGCAGCCAAGATAGGCGGGCTGGCTACACCTTC
CASSQDRRAGYTF
>TRBJ2-5|TRBV28|NA|NA
TGTGCCAGCAGTTTACGGCAGGTCCAAGAGACCCAGTACTTC
CASSLRQVQETQYF
>TRBJ2-1|TRBV18|NA|TRBD1
TGTGCCGGCTCACCACAAGGACAGGGGGCATTTAACAATGAGCAGTTCTTC
CAGSPQGQGAFNNEQFF
>TRBJ1-2|TRBV6-6|NA|TRBD1
TGTGCCAGCAGTTACGAGGGGACAGGAAACTATGGCTACACCTTC
CASSYEGTGNYGYTF
>TRBJ1-2|TRBV19|few|TRBD1
TGTGCCAGTCGGGCACAGGGGGCCTATGGCTACACCTTC
CASRAQGAYGYTF
>TRBJ1-2|TRBV5-1|NA|TRBD1
TGCGCCAGCAGCCTGACAGGGTATGATGTTGGCTACACCTTC
CASSLTGYDVGYTF
>TRBJ1-1|TRBV10-3|few|NA
TGTGCCATCAGGGGGGACACCAACACTGAAGCTTTCTTT
CAIRGDTNTEAFF
>TRBJ2-7|TRBV5-1|once|NA
TGCGCCAGCAGCTTGGCCCGGGGTGGCTTCCACGAGCAGTACTTC
CASSLARGGFHEQYF
>TRBJ1-2|TRBV7-2|once|NA
TGTGCCAGCAGCTTAGTCACAGGGAGTTGGGGCTACACCTTC
CASSLVTGSWGYTF
>TRBJ2-1|TRBV27|NA|TRBD2
TGTGCCAGCAGCCGTACTAGCGGGGGCCCCCAGTTCTTC
CASSRTSGGPQFF
>TRBJ1-2|TRBV7-2|NA|TRBD1
TGTGCCAGCAGCTTAGCGCTAAGGGGGCGAGACTATGGCTACACCTTC
CASSLALRGRDYGYTF
>TRBJ1-4|TRBV28|NA|NA
TGTGCCAGCGGCAGGGCTAATGAAAAACTGTTTTTT
CASGRANEKLFF
>TRBJ2-3|TRBV5-1|NA|NA
TGCGCCAGCAGCCGCAACCCGGGACTCCACACAGATACGCAGTATTTT
CASSRNPGLHTDTQYF
>TRBJ2-2|TRBV29-1|NA|NA
TGCAGCGTTGGGACACCGAACACCGGGGAGCTGTTTTTT
CSVGTPNTGELFF
>TRBJ2-1|TRBV15|NA|TRBD2
TGTGCCACCAGCTCGGGGGGGACTAGCGGGAGCAATGAGCAGTTCTTC
CATSSGGTSGSNEQFF
>TRBJ1-3|TRBV6-6|NA|NA
TGTGCCAGCAGTTACTCGATTAGCTCTGGAAACACCATATATTTT
CASSYSISSGNTIYF
>TRBJ1-5|TRBV19|NA|NA
TGTGCCAGTAGGTTGGGGCTGGGTCAGCCCCAGCATTTT
CASRLGLGQPQHF
>TRBJ2-7|TRBV19|once|NA
TGTGCCAGTAGCGAGGTCGGGGGATACGGCGAGCAGTACTTC
CASSEVGGYGEQYF
>TRBJ1-5|TRBV6-5|NA|NA
TGTGCCAGCAGTTACCGGGGAAATCAGCCCCAGCATTTT
CASSYRGNQPQHF
>TRBJ2-7|TRBV28|NA|TRBD2
TGTGCCAGCATGAAGGCTAGCGGAAAGCAGTACTTC
CASMKASGKQYF
>TRBJ1-5|TRBV28|NA|TRBD1
TGTGCCAGCAGTTCTTCCCGGGACAGGAGCAATAGCAATCAGCCCCAGCATTTT
CASSSSRDRSNSNQPQHF
>TRBJ1-4|TRBV5-1|NA|NA
TGCGCCAGCAGCCGGGGGGGGGAACCTGAAAAACTGTTTTTT
CASSRGGEPEKLFF
>TRBJ1-2|TRBV2|NA|NA
TGTGCCAGCAGTGACGCACAGGGCTTCTATGGCTACACCTTC
CASSDAQGFYGYTF
>TRBJ2-7|TRBV11-2|few|TRBD1
TGTGCCAGCAGCTTAGACCCCGACAGGGGATGGGGCGAGCAGTACTTC
CASSLDPDRGWGEQYF
>TRBJ1-5|TRBV19|NA|NA
TGTGCCAGTAGTACACAGTATAGCAATCAGCCCCAGCATTTT
CASSTQYSNQPQHF
>TRBJ2-3|TRBV11-2|NA|TRBD2
TGTGCCAGCAGCTTATCCGCGGGGGTCACAGATACGCAGTATTTT
CASSLSAGVTDTQYF
>TRBJ2-7|TRBV7-9|NA|NA
TGTGCCAGCAGCCCCATGAGCAACGAGCAGTACTTC
CASSPMSNEQYF
>TRBJ1-6|TRBV15|few|NA
TGTGCCACCAGCAGAGATCACAGTTCACCCCTCCACTTT
CATSRDHSSPLHF
>TRBJ2-3|TRBV30|NA|NA
TGTGCCTGGAGTGTACAGGCAACAGATACGCAGTATTTT
CAWSVQATDTQYF